A selection of T cell receptor beta chains follows, all from one sample in a study of cytomegalovirus exposure and HLA in healthy donors. Profiled with immunoSEQ multiplex PCR; TCRdb holds only in-frame clones, not every one. The sample has about 74,000 clones; over 85% are singletons. The sample comprised PBMCs. Receptors were obtained from a man aged 18-30 years in good health and CMV-seropositive. The CDR3 runs from the conserved cysteine through the conserved F or W. The order of the fields is V gene, J gene, D gene, clone size, CDR3 protein, CDR3 DNA. D genes are given only for firm matches. Rows give clone size only sometimes, using once, few, many, or a class for an expanded clone.

V: TRBV27
J: TRBJ2-3
D: TRBD2
size: NA
CDR3: CASSKGLAGDTQYF
DNA: TGTGCCAGCAGCAAGGGACTAGCGGGAGACACGCAGTATTTT

V: TRBV2
J: TRBJ1-3
D: TRBD1
size: NA
CDR3: CASRRTGGSGNTIYF
DNA: TGTGCCAGCAGGCGGACAGGGGGCTCTGGAAACACCATATATTTT

V: TRBV10-3
J: TRBJ1-2
D: TRBD1
size: NA
CDR3: CAISTGQGAGGYTF
DNA: TGTGCCATCAGTACGGGACAGGGTGCAGGCGGCTACACCTTC

V: TRBV28
J: TRBJ2-5
D: TRBD2
size: NA
CDR3: CASSWGGSRETQYF
DNA: TGTGCCAGCAGTTGGGGGGGGAGTCGGGAGACCCAGTACTTC

V: TRBV11-2
J: TRBJ2-1
D: NA
size: once
CDR3: CASSSGQYNEQFF
DNA: TGTGCCAGCAGCTCAGGACAGTACAATGAGCAGTTCTTC

V: TRBV7-3
J: TRBJ2-2
D: TRBD2
size: few
CDR3: CASSSGVAGTGELFF
DNA: TGTGCCAGCAGCTCTGGGGTAGCGGGAACCGGGGAGCTGTTTTTT

V: TRBV19
J: TRBJ1-5
D: NA
size: NA
CDR3: CATEGGVGQPQHF
DNA: TGTGCTACAGAAGGGGGTGTGGGTCAGCCCCAGCATTTT

V: TRBV11-2
J: TRBJ2-7
D: TRBD1
size: NA
CDR3: CASTKDRDRYEQYF
DNA: TGTGCCAGCACGAAGGACAGGGATCGCTACGAGCAGTACTTC

V: TRBV21-1
J: TRBJ2-1
D: NA
size: NA
CDR3: CASSTRVDHEQFF
DNA: TGTGCCAGCAGCACCAGGGTAGATCATGAGCAGTTCTTC

V: TRBV10-3
J: TRBJ2-1
D: NA
size: NA
CDR3: CAISVGQGNEQFF
DNA: TGTGCCATCAGTGTGGGACAAGGAAATGAGCAGTTCTTC

V: TRBV6-5
J: TRBJ2-7
D: NA
size: NA
CDR3: CASNRNRNGEQYF
DNA: TGTGCCAGCAACCGAAACAGGAACGGGGAGCAGTACTTC

V: TRBV19
J: TRBJ2-1
D: TRBD2
size: NA
CDR3: CASSMASGKNEQFF
DNA: TGTGCCAGTAGTATGGCTAGCGGGAAGAATGAGCAGTTCTTC

V: TRBV19
J: TRBJ1-1
D: NA
size: few
CDR3: CASSKGRGSANTEAFF
DNA: TGTGCCAGTAGTAAGGGTAGGGGATCCGCGAACACTGAAGCTTTCTTT

V: TRBV18
J: TRBJ2-7
D: NA
size: NA
CDR3: CASSPITSLGEQYF
DNA: TGTGCCAGCTCACCCATCACTAGCTTAGGGGAGCAGTACTTC

V: TRBV5-4
J: TRBJ2-1
D: NA
size: once
CDR3: CASSLETAGEQFF
DNA: TGTGCCAGCAGCTTGGAGACAGCGGGTGAGCAGTTCTTC

V: TRBV7-9
J: TRBJ2-1
D: NA
size: NA
CDR3: CASSSINEQFF
DNA: TGTGCCAGCAGCTCCATCAATGAGCAGTTCTTC

V: TRBV5-1
J: TRBJ2-5
D: TRBD1
size: once
CDR3: CASSAGTGDETQYF
DNA: TGCGCCAGCAGCGCCGGGACAGGGGACGAGACCCAGTACTTC

V: TRBV5-6
J: TRBJ2-1
D: TRBD1
size: once
CDR3: CASSLGTGVHNEQFF
DNA: TGTGCCAGCAGCTTGGGGACAGGCGTCCACAATGAGCAGTTCTTC

V: TRBV11-2
J: TRBJ2-7
D: TRBD2
size: NA
CDR3: CASSPRTSSYEQYF
DNA: TGTGCCAGCAGCCCCCGGACTAGCAGCTACGAGCAGTACTTC

V: TRBV28
J: TRBJ1-4
D: NA
size: NA
CDR3: CASSYLPGSFNEKLFF
DNA: TGTGCCAGCAGCTACCTCCCGGGGAGCTTTAATGAAAAACTGTTTTTT

V: TRBV9
J: TRBJ2-3
D: NA
size: NA
CDR3: CASSDITDTQYF
DNA: TGTGCCAGCAGCGATATCACAGATACGCAGTATTTT

V: TRBV15
J: TRBJ2-5
D: NA
size: NA
CDR3: CATSRNRETQYF
DNA: TGTGCCACCAGCAGGAACAGGGAGACCCAGTACTTC

V: TRBV2
J: TRBJ2-5
D: TRBD2
size: once
CDR3: CASLGLAEQETQYF
DNA: TGTGCCAGCCTAGGACTAGCAGAACAAGAGACCCAGTACTTC

V: TRBV5-1
J: TRBJ2-7
D: TRBD2
size: NA
CDR3: CASSLGPTGGASYEQYF
DNA: TGCGCCAGCAGCTTGGGACCTACGGGGGGGGCCTCCTACGAGCAGTACTTC

V: TRBV9
J: TRBJ2-3
D: TRBD2
size: NA
CDR3: CASSPTSGTDTQYF
DNA: TGTGCCAGCAGCCCGACTAGCGGGACAGATACGCAGTATTTT

V: TRBV9
J: TRBJ2-1
D: TRBD1
size: NA
CDR3: CASSVNPGQGGDEQFF
DNA: TGTGCCAGCAGCGTAAACCCGGGACAGGGGGGCGATGAGCAGTTCTTC

V: TRBV7-2
J: TRBJ2-7
D: TRBD1
size: NA
CDR3: CASSRPTGVLYEQYF
DNA: TGTGCCAGCAGCCGCCCGACAGGGGTCTTGTACGAGCAGTACTTC

V: TRBV7-9
J: TRBJ2-7
D: NA
size: NA
CDR3: CASSTDTVSYEQYF
DNA: TGTGCCAGCAGCACCGACACTGTCTCCTACGAGCAGTACTTC

V: TRBV5-4
J: TRBJ2-7
D: TRBD2
size: NA
CDR3: CASSSTAGGKDADEQYF
DNA: TGTGCCAGCAGCTCGACCGCGGGAGGAAAGGACGCGGACGAGCAGTACTTC

V: TRBV6-5
J: TRBJ1-1
D: NA
size: NA
CDR3: CASSRTANTEAFF
DNA: TGTGCCAGCAGCCGGACAGCGAACACTGAAGCTTTCTTT

V: TRBV9
J: TRBJ2-7
D: NA
size: NA
CDR3: CASSPLPEPGEQYF
DNA: TGTGCCAGCAGCCCCCTCCCAGAGCCGGGGGAGCAGTACTTC

V: TRBV7-9
J: TRBJ1-1
D: NA
size: NA
CDR3: CASSPRNTEAFF
DNA: TGTGCCAGCAGCCCGAGGAACACTGAAGCTTTCTTT

V: TRBV4-1
J: TRBJ2-7
D: TRBD2
size: NA
CDR3: CASSQGEASGSYEQYF
DNA: TGCGCCAGCAGCCAAGGAGAGGCTAGCGGCTCCTACGAGCAGTACTTC

V: TRBV9
J: TRBJ2-5
D: TRBD2
size: NA
CDR3: CASSPSIAGSQETQYF
DNA: TGTGCCAGCAGCCCGTCCATAGCGGGGTCCCAAGAGACCCAGTACTTC

V: TRBV7-9
J: TRBJ2-7
D: TRBD2
size: NA
CDR3: CASSPLTSGRGEQYF
DNA: TGTGCCAGCAGCCCTCTTACTAGCGGGAGAGGCGAGCAGTACTTC

V: TRBV6-5
J: TRBJ1-2
D: TRBD1
size: NA
CDR3: CASSYRDRGSGYTF
DNA: TGTGCCAGCAGTTACCGGGACAGGGGTAGTGGCTACACCTTC

V: TRBV28
J: TRBJ2-5
D: NA
size: NA
CDR3: CASGQGGPLTTQYF
DNA: TGTGCCAGCGGCCAAGGGGGACCCCTGACGACCCAGTACTTC

V: TRBV19
J: TRBJ2-1
D: TRBD2
size: NA
CDR3: CASSRTGTSGSQEFF
DNA: TGTGCCAGTAGTAGAACCGGGACTAGCGGGAGTCAAGAGTTCTTC

V: TRBV6-4
J: TRBJ2-1
D: TRBD2
size: few
CDR3: CASSDSSSGSDEQFF
DNA: TGTGCCAGCAGTGACTCCTCTAGCGGGAGCGATGAGCAGTTCTTC

V: TRBV6-1
J: TRBJ2-5
D: TRBD2
size: few
CDR3: CASTKLAGGQETQYF
DNA: TGTGCCAGCACTAAACTAGCGGGAGGTCAAGAGACCCAGTACTTC

V: TRBV18
J: TRBJ2-2
D: NA
size: NA
CDR3: CASSPSYSQLFF
DNA: TGTGCCAGCTCACCGTCCTACAGCCAACTGTTTTTT

V: TRBV15
J: TRBJ2-1
D: TRBD2
size: NA
CDR3: CATRPSGYNEQFF
DNA: TGTGCCACCAGGCCTAGCGGATACAATGAGCAGTTCTTC

V: TRBV25-1
J: TRBJ2-1
D: TRBD2
size: NA
CDR3: CASSGLYGGRTANEQFF
DNA: TGTGCCAGCAGTGGGCTTTACGGCGGGAGGACGGCCAATGAGCAGTTCTTC

V: TRBV28
J: TRBJ2-7
D: NA
size: NA
CDR3: CASRSGGLAYEQYF
DNA: TGTGCCAGCAGGTCGGGCGGACTTGCCTACGAGCAGTACTTC

V: TRBV7-9
J: TRBJ1-2
D: NA
size: once
CDR3: CASSLGHSGGYTF
DNA: TGTGCCAGCAGCTTAGGACATTCAGGTGGCTACACCTTC

V: TRBV6-1
J: TRBJ2-7
D: NA
size: NA
CDR3: CAGGTVYYEQYF
DNA: TGTGCCGGGGGGACAGTCTACTACGAGCAGTACTTC

V: TRBV5-1
J: TRBJ2-7
D: TRBD2
size: NA
CDR3: CASSFGREVHEQYF
DNA: TGCGCCAGCAGCTTTGGGCGGGAGGTCCACGAGCAGTACTTC

V: TRBV19
J: TRBJ2-3
D: NA
size: NA
CDR3: CASSLGGPPDTQYF
DNA: TGTGCCAGTAGTTTGGGGGGTCCCCCCGATACGCAGTATTTT

V: TRBV5-5
J: TRBJ2-5
D: NA
size: NA
CDR3: CASSLSQAVETQYF
DNA: TGTGCCAGCAGCTTGTCTCAGGCCGTGGAGACCCAGTACTTC

V: TRBV2
J: TRBJ2-7
D: TRBD2
size: NA
CDR3: CASSKLTSASYEQYF
DNA: TGTGCCAGCAGCAAACTGACTAGCGCCTCCTACGAGCAGTACTTC

V: TRBV6-1
J: TRBJ2-7
D: NA
size: NA
CDR3: CASSNRGSYEQYF
DNA: TGTGCCAGCAGTAACCGGGGGTCCTACGAGCAGTACTTC

V: TRBV5-1
J: TRBJ2-1
D: NA
size: NA
CDR3: CASSGSTGFNEQFF
DNA: TGCGCCAGCAGCGGGAGCACGGGGTTCAATGAGCAGTTCTTC

V: TRBV25-1
J: TRBJ2-1
D: TRBD2
size: NA
CDR3: CASSEGLAGYNEQFF
DNA: TGTGCCAGCAGTGAAGGACTAGCGGGCTACAATGAGCAGTTCTTC

V: TRBV7-2
J: TRBJ2-5
D: TRBD2
size: few
CDR3: CASSKSGGIQETQYF
DNA: TGTGCCAGCAGCAAATCCGGGGGGATCCAAGAGACCCAGTACTTC

V: TRBV28
J: TRBJ1-5
D: TRBD1
size: NA
CDR3: CASLTGGMSQPQHF
DNA: TGTGCCAGTCTGACAGGGGGGATGAGTCAGCCCCAGCATTTT